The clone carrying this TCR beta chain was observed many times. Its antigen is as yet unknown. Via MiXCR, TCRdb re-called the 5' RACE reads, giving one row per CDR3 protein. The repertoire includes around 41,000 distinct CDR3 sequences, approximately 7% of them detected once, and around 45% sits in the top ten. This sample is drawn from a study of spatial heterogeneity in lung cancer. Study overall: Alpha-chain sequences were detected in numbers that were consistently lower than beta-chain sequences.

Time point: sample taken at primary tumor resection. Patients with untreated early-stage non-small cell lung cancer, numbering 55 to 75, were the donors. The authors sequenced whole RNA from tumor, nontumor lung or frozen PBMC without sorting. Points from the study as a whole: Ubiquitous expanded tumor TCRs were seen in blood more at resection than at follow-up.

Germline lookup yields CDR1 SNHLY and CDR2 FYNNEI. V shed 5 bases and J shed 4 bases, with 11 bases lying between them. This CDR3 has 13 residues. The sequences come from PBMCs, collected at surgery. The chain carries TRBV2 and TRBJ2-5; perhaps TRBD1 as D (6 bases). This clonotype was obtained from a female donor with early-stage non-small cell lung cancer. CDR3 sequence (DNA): TGTGCCAGCAGTTTGGACAGCGTAGAGACCCAGTACTTC. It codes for CASSLDSVETQYF.